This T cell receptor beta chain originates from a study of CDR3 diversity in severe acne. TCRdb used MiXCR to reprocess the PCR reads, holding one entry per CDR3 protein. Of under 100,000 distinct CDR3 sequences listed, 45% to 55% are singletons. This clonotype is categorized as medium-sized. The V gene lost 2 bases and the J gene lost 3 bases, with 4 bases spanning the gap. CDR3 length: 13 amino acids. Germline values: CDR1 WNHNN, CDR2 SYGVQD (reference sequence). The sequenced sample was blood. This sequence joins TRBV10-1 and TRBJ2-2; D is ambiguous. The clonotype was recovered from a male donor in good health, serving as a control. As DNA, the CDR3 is TGCGCCAGCAGTGAGGGGGACACCGGGGAGCTGTTTTTT. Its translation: CASSEGDTGELFF.